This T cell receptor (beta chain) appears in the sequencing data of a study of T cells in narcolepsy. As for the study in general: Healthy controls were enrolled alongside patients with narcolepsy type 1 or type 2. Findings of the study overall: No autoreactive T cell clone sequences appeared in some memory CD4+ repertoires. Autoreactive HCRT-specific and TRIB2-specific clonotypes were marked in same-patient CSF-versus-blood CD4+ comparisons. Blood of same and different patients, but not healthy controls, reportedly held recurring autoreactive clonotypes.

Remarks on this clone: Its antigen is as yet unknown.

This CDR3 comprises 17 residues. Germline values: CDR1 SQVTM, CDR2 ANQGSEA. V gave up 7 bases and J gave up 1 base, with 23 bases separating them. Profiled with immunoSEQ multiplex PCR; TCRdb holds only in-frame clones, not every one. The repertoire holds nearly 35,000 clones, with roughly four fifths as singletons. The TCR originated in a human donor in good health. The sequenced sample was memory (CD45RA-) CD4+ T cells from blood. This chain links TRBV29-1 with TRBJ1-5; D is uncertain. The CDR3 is CSAVGGGRLESNQPQHF. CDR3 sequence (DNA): TGCAGCGCAGTGGGCGGAGGACGTCTGGAAAGCAATCAGCCCCAGCATTTT.